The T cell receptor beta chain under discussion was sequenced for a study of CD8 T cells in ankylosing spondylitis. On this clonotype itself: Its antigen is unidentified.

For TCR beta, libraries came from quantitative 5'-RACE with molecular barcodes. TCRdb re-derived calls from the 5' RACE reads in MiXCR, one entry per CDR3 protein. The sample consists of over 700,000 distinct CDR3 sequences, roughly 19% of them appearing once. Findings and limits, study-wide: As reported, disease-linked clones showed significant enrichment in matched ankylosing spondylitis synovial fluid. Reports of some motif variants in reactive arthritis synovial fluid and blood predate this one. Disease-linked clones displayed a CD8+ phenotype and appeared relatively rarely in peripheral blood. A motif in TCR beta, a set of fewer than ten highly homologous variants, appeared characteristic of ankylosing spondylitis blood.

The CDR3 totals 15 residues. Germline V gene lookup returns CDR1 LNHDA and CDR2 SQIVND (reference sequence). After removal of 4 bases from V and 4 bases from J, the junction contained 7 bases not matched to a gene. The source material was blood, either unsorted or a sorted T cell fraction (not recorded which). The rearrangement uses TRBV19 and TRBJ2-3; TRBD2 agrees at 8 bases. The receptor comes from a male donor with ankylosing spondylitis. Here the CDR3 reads CASSTSGRGSDTQYF. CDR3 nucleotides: TGTGCCAGTAGTACAAGCGGGAGAGGATCAGATACGCAGTATTTT.